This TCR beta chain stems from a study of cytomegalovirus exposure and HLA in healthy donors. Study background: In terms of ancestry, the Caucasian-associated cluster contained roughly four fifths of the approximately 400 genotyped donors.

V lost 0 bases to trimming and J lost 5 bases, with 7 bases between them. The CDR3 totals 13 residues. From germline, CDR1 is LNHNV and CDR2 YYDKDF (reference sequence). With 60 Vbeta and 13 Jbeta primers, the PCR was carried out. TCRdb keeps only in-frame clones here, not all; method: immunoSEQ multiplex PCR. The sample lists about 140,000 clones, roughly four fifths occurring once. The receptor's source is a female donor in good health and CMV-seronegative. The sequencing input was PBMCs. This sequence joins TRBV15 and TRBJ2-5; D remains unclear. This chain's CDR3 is CATSRDPPETQYF. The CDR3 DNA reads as TGTGCCACCAGCAGAGACCCCCCGGAGACCCAGTACTTC.